The rows below give T cell receptor beta chains drawn from one sample of a study of cytotoxic CD8 clonotypes in ibrutinib-treated CLL. Profiling relied on immunoSEQ multiplex PCR, and the TCRdb table lists in-frame clones only, not all of them. The sample lists roughly 150,000 clones, about 75% seen once, with around 4.9% in the top ten. The source was PBMCs, collected after 24 months of ibrutinib treatment. These receptors were collected from a human donor with chronic lymphocytic leukemia. Both conserved end residues are trimmed from each CDR3. Each record gives: CDR3 length, J gene, V gene, CDR3 protein.

>15|TRBJ2-6|TRBV23-1
ASGSRTGRSGANVLT
>13|TRBJ1-5|TRBV28
ASSPPGGAFQPQH
>11|TRBJ1-5|TRBV5-6
ASSPGQARPQH
>20|TRBJ2-1|TRBV28
ASSPARDSGLAGGPFGVEQF
>13|TRBJ2-4|TRBV5-6
ASSPWGIPGGIQY
>13|TRBJ2-7|TRBV7-3
ASSRWGGGFDEQY
>10|TRBJ2-3|TRBV9
ASSVWFDTQY
>12|TRBJ1-1|TRBV7-9
ASSEAEIGGEAF
>11|TRBJ1-5|TRBV19
ASSTRGEQPQH
>10|TRBJ2-2|TRBV5-4
ASSPPFGELF
>9|TRBJ2-7|TRBV7-9
ASSPLQGQY
>12|TRBJ2-7|TRBV28
ASSLRWGKYEQY
>12|TRBJ1-4|TRBV7-9
ASSQGQLNEKLF
>13|TRBJ2-7|TRBV7-9
ASTPLAGGPYEQY
>11|TRBJ1-1|TRBV5-1
AASLTRDTEAF
>11|TRBJ1-3|TRBV15
ATSRAARNTIY
>12|TRBJ2-2|TRBV2
ASSEDWGAGELF
>15|TRBJ2-7|TRBV4-2
ASSQAGAERNSYEQY
>10|TRBJ2-7|TRBV7-9
ASSTQLYEQY
>9|TRBJ2-7|TRBV30
ACGGLYEQY
>13|TRBJ2-1|TRBV7-3
ASSLRGSSYNEQF
>11|TRBJ1-6|TRBV28
ASGGPYNSPLH
>12|TRBJ1-2|TRBV7-9
ASSQTLQGPGYT
>13|TRBJ1-2|TRBV7-2
ASSLGGPGDYGYT
>14|TRBJ2-7|TRBV4-2
ASSQAGTPGPYEQY
>13|TRBJ2-1|TRBV9
ASSVAGTNMGEQF
>12|TRBJ1-6|TRBV7-9
ATTLTGDYSPLH
>10|TRBJ1-1|TRBV30
AWSVSRTQAF
>10|TRBJ2-7|TRBV29-1
SAGDTSYEQY
>10|TRBJ2-2|TRBV2
ASSVSSGELF
>13|TRBJ1-5|TRBV5-8
ASSRTGEVNQPQH
>11|TRBJ2-7|TRBV10-3
AISLDRVREQY
>13|TRBJ1-4|TRBV10-3
AISGTGATNEKLF
>10|TRBJ2-7|TRBV5-4
ATGQETYEQY
>13|TRBJ2-1|TRBV2
ASSGVVGGYNEQF
>13|TRBJ1-1|TRBV10-3
AISGGGDRNTEAF
>13|TRBJ2-1|TRBV19
ASSMGGTHYNEQF
>12|TRBJ2-6|TRBV30
AWALGTEANVLT
>14|TRBJ1-5|TRBV19
ASTFLSGGEDQPQH
>12|TRBJ2-1|TRBV6-5
ASSYWAGEGEQF
>11|TRBJ2-7|TRBV13
ASSLGTGMAVR